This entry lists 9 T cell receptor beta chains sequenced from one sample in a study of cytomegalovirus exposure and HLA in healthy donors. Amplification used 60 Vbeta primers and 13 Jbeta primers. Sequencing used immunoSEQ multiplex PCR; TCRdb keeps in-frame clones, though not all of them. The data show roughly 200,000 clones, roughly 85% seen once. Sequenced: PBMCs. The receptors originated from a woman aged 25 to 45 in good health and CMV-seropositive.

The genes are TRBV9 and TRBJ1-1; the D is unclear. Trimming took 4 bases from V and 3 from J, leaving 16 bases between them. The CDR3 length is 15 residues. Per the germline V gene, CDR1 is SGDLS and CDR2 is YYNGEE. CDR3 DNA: TGTGCCAGCAGCCTGGGGAGCCGTGGCGACACTGAAGCTTTCTTT. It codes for CASSLGSRGDTEAFF.

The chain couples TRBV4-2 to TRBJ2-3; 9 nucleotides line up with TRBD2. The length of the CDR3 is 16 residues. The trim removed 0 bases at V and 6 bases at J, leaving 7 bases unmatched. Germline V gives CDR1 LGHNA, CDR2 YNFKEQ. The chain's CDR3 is CASSQERGGRDDTQYF. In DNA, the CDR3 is TGTGCCAGCAGCCAAGAGCGGGGGGGCCGTGACGATACGCAGTATTTT.

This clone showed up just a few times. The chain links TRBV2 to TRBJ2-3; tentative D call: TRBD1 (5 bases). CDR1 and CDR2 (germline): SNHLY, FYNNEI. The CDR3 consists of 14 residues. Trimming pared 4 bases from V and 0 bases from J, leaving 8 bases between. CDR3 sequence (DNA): TGTGCCAGCAGTGGCAGGGTCAGCACAGATACGCAGTATTTT. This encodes CASSGRVSTDTQYF. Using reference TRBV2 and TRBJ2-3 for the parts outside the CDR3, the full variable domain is EPEVTQTPSHQVTQMGQEVILRCVPISNHLYFYWYRQILGQKVEFLVSFYNNEISEKSEIFDDQFSVERPDGSNFTLKIRSTKLEDSAMYFCASSGRVSTDTQYFGPGTRLTVL.

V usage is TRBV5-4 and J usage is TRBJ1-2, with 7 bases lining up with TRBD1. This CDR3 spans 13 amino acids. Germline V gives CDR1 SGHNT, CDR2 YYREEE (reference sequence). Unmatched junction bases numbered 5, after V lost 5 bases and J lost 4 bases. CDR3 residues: CASRHRDSYGYTF. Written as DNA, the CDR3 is TGTGCCAGCAGACATCGGGACAGCTATGGCTACACCTTC. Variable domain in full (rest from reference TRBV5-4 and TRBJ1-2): ETGVTQSPTHLIKTRGQQVTLRCSSQSGHNTVSWYQQALGQGPQFIFQYYREEENGRGNFPPRFSGLQFPNYSSELNVNALELDDSALYLCASRHRDSYGYTFGSGTRLTVV.

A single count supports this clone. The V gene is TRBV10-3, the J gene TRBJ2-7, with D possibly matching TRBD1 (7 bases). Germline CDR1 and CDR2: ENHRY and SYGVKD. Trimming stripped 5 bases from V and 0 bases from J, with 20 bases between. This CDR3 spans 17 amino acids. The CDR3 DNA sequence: TGTGCCATCAGTCCCCCCTCCCAGGGGGGCGCCTCCTACGAGCAGTACTTC. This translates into CAISPPSQGGASYEQYF.

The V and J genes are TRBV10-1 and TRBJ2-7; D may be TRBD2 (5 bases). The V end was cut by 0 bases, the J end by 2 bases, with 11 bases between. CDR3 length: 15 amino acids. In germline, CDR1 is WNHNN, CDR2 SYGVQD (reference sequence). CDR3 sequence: CASSESALGAYEQYF. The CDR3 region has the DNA TGCGCCAGCAGTGAGTCGGCTCTGGGAGCCTACGAGCAGTACTTC.

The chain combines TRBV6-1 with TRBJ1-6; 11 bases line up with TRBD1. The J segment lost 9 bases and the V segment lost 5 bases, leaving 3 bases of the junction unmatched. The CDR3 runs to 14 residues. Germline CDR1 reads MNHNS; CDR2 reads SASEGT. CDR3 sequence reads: CASSTGTGGSPLHF. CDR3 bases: TGTGCCAGCAGTACCGGGACAGGGGGTTCACCCCTCCACTTT.

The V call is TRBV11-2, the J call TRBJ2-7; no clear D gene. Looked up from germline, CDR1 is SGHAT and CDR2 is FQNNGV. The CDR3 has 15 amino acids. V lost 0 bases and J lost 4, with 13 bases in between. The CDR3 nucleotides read TGTGCCAGCAGCTTAGATTTAAACCCTACGTACGAGCAGTACTTC. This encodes CASSLDLNPTYEQYF. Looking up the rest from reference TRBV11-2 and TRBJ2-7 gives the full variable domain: EAGVAQSPRYKIIEKRQSVAFWCNPISGHATLYWYQQILGQGPKLLIQFQNNGVVDDSQLPKDRFSAERLKGVDSTLKIQPAKLEDSAVYLCASSLDLNPTYEQYFGPGTRLTVT.

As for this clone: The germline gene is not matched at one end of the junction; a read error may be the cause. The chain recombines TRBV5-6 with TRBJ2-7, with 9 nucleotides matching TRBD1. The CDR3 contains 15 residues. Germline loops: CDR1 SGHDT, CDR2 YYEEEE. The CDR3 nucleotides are TGTGCCAGCACCTTGGTTGGGACAGGGTCCCCCGAGCAGTACTTC. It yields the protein CASTLVGTGSPEQYF. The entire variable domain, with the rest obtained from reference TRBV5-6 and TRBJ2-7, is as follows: DAGVTQSPTHLIKTRGQQVTLRCSPKSGHDTVSWYQQALGQGPQFIFQYYEEEERQRGNFPDRFSGHQFPNYSSELNVNALLLGDSALYLCASTLVGTGSPEQYFGPGTRLTVT.